These 21 T cell receptor beta chains share one sample of origin, sequenced in a study of CD8+CD57+ T cells in acquired aplastic anemia. CD8+CD57+ cell expansion had been shown by flow cytometry in patients chosen for sequencing. Genomic DNA, serving as template, underwent TCR beta VDJ and CDR3 profiling. Each CDR3 protein is one row after TCRdb ran MiXCR on the reads. The sample records a few hundred thousand distinct CDR3 sequences, around 30% being singletons. The sample consisted of sorted CD4+, CD8+, or CD8+CD57+ T cells (not recorded which) from PBMCs. These receptors came from a human donor with aplastic anemia.

This rearrangement joins TRBV7-8 to TRBJ2-1; 11 bases map to TRBD2. The CDR3 is made up of 15 amino acids. The germline V gene encodes CDR1 SGHVS and CDR2 FQNEAQ. V shed 5 bases, J shed 5 bases, and the junction held 5 bases outside the gene matches. CDR3 residues: CASSPSGGQNNEQFF. DNA of the CDR3: TGTGCCAGCAGCCCTAGCGGGGGGCAGAACAATGAGCAGTTCTTC. The whole variable domain, remainder taken from reference TRBV7-8 and TRBJ2-1, is GAGVSQSPRYKVAKRGQDVALRCDPISGHVSLFWYQQALGQGPEFLTYFQNEAQLDKSGLPSDRFFAERPEGSVSTLKIQRTQQEDSAVYLCASSPSGGQNNEQFFGPGTRLTVL.

Ten or more counts support this clonotype. The gene calls are TRBV19 and TRBJ1-5; 9 bases match TRBD1. Germline CDR1 reads LNHDA; CDR2 reads SQIVND (reference sequence). The CDR3 is 17 residues long. V lost 5 bases to trimming and J lost 7 bases; unmatched junction nucleotides: 15. The CDR3: CASSPKSGTGFEQPQHF. The CDR3 bases are TGTGCCAGTAGTCCTAAATCCGGGACAGGGTTCGAACAGCCCCAGCATTTT.

Ten or more counts support this clonotype. The chain employs TRBV19 and TRBJ1-2; D call uncertain. Looked up from germline, CDR1 is LNHDA and CDR2 is SQIVND (reference sequence). Trimming cost V 5 bases and J 0 bases, with 10 bases left between them. The CDR3 has 14 amino acids. CDR3 sequence reads: CASSPFEANYGYTF. CDR3 nucleotides: TGTGCCAGTAGTCCTTTTGAAGCTAACTATGGCTACACCTTC.

The chain links TRBV6-5 to TRBJ1-5; 9 bases fit TRBD1. With V trimmed by 3 bases and J by 7 bases, 4 bases remained unmatched. CDR3 length: 14 amino acids. The V gene's germline CDR1 is MNHEY and CDR2 SVGAGI. CDR3 nucleotides: TGTGCCAGCAGTTATACAGGGGGCGGACAGCCCCAGCATTTT. Amino acids: CASSYTGGGQPQHF.

This clonotype was detected only a few times. The chain joins TRBV5-6 to TRBJ1-5, with unresolved D. This CDR3 is 16 amino acids long. CDR1 SGHDT and CDR2 YYEEEE come from the germline V gene. The V end lost 4 bases, the J end lost 3 bases, and 17 bases lay between the germline ends. The CDR3 loop reads CASSQRAFGPNQPQHF. The CDR3 nucleotides are TGTGCCAGCAGCCAGCGCGCGTTCGGACCCAATCAGCCCCAGCATTTT. Using reference TRBV5-6 and TRBJ1-5 for the parts outside the CDR3, the full variable domain is DAGVTQSPTHLIKTRGQQVTLRCSPKSGHDTVSWYQQALGQGPQFIFQYYEEEERQRGNFPDRFSGHQFPNYSSELNVNALLLGDSALYLCASSQRAFGPNQPQHFGDGTRLSIL.

Turning to this clonotype: The junction departs from germline at one end; a sequencing error may be responsible. The chain joins TRBV19 to TRBJ1-6, with D unclear. CDR1 and CDR2 from the germline V gene are LNHDA and SQIVND (reference sequence). The CDR3 is 14 residues long. CDR3 bases: TGTGCCTGTAGCCGAACCAGGTATAATTCACCCCTCCACTTT. It yields the protein CACSRTRYNSPLHF.

This chain joins TRBV2 and TRBJ1-5, with D possibly being TRBD1 (6 bases). Trimming pared 6 bases from V and 0 bases from J, leaving 12 bases between. The CDR3 extends over 15 amino acids. The germline V gene encodes CDR1 SNHLY and CDR2 FYNNEI. The CDR3 sequence is CASRLDSHSNQPQHF. Here the CDR3 DNA reads TGTGCCAGCAGGCTGGACAGCCATAGCAATCAGCCCCAGCATTTT.

Points on this clonotype: A much larger clone lies one base from this, so it may be a read error. J is TRBJ2-1 and V is TRBV10-3, with D uncertain. Germline V gives CDR1 ENHRY, CDR2 SYGVKD. This CDR3 is 13 amino acids long. The germline V and J ends were trimmed by 4 bases and 5 bases, with 9 bases remaining between them. The CDR3 DNA is TGTGCCATCAGTGGTCGTCTTAACAATGAGCAGTTCTTC. Translated: CAISGRLNNEQFF.

This clonotype was observed a few times. The CDR3 region has the DNA TGTGCCAGCAGTGTTGGAGGGCGAACTGAAGCTTTCTTT. This codes for CASSVGGRTEAFF. The J gene is TRBJ1-1, the V gene TRBV6-1; no firm D call. The CDR3 runs 13 residues. CDR1 and CDR2 from the germline V gene are MNHNS and SASEGT. V lost 4 bases to trimming and J lost 5 bases, with 11 bases between them.

The chain is built from TRBV29-1 and TRBJ2-1; tentatively, D is TRBD2 (6 bases). This CDR3 spans 13 amino acids. Germline V gives CDR1 SQVTM, CDR2 ANQGSEA. The germline V and J ends were trimmed by 7 bases and 10 bases, with 20 bases remaining between them. As DNA, the CDR3 is TGCAGCGGGACTAAGCTCGAACACGAGGAGCAGTTCTTC. Translated: CSGTKLEHEEQFF.

The sample holds a few counts of this clonotype. The V call is TRBV5-4, the J call TRBJ2-2, with D hard to call. CDR3 length equals 11 residues. Deletions cut 9 bases from V and 7 bases from J, with 10 bases between. Germline loops: CDR1 SGHNT, CDR2 YYREEE (reference sequence). DNA for the CDR3: TGTGCCACCGGAGAGATCGGGGAGCTGTTTTTT. It specifies CATGEIGELFF. The full variable domain, rest sourced from reference TRBV5-4 and TRBJ2-2, is ETGVTQSPTHLIKTRGQQVTLRCSSQSGHNTVSWYQQALGQGPQFIFQYYREEENGRGNFPPRFSGLQFPNYSSELNVNALELDDSALYLCATGEIGELFFGEGSRLTVL.

Points on this clonotype: A much larger clone differs from this one at a single base, so this may be a read error. The chain links TRBV20-1 to TRBJ1-2; 7 nucleotides match TRBD1. This CDR3 region has 12 residues. CDR1 and CDR2 from the germline V gene are DFQATT and SNEGSKA (reference sequence). CDR3 in amino acids: CSAPGQDPGHTF. In DNA form, the CDR3 reads TGCAGTGCTCCAGGACAGGACCCTGGCCACACCTTC.

The chain joins TRBV2 to TRBJ2-5, with 9 positions matching TRBD2. V shed 6 bases, J shed 4 bases, and the junction held 9 bases outside the gene matches. This CDR3 is built from 15 residues. In germline, CDR1 is SNHLY, CDR2 FYNNEI. CDR3 sequence: CASSRELAGSETQYF. The CDR3 bases are TGTGCCAGCAGCCGCGAGCTAGCGGGATCAGAGACCCAGTACTTC.

V and J are TRBV7-2 and TRBJ1-2, with 7 bases matching TRBD1. The CDR3 is 14 residues long. The germline gives CDR1 SGHTA, CDR2 FQGNSA. The junction had 7 bases not matched to a gene; V was cut back by 5 bases and J by 4 bases. The CDR3 spells CASSPAGGGYGYTF. The CDR3 DNA reads as TGTGCCAGCAGCCCCGCAGGGGGAGGCTATGGCTACACCTTC.

In this sample, this clonotype turned up many times. The genes are TRBV9 and TRBJ1-3; D ambiguous. This CDR3 contains 15 residues. Trimming removed 1 base from V and 2 bases from J, with 10 bases in between. CDR1 is SGDLS and CDR2 is YYNGEE in the germline V gene. CDR3 protein: CASSVRADPGNTIYF. The CDR3 DNA reads TGTGCCAGCAGCGTAAGGGCAGACCCTGGAAACACCATATATTTT.

The V and J genes are TRBV19 and TRBJ1-2, with D perhaps TRBD1 (6 bases). CDR3 length equals 15 residues. The germline V gene encodes CDR1 LNHDA and CDR2 SQIVND (reference sequence). Trimming removed 5 bases at V and 4 bases at J, with 17 bases between. This CDR3 reads CASSEQGKSGYGYTF. The CDR3 DNA is TGTGCCAGTAGTGAACAGGGCAAATCGGGCTATGGCTACACCTTC.

The table lists this clonotype with many counts. The rearrangement joins TRBV15 to TRBJ1-2; 8 nucleotides agree with TRBD1. J gave up 3 bases and V 4 bases, and 7 bases lay outside the gene matches. CDR3 length: 15 amino acids. CDR1 is LNHNV, CDR2 YYDKDF, per germline (reference sequence). Written as DNA, the CDR3 is TGTGCCACCAGCAAAGGACAGGGTATGGACTATGGCTACACCTTC. It translates to CATSKGQGMDYGYTF.

In its sample, this clonotype was seen a few times. The rearrangement links TRBV9 to TRBJ2-5, with 11 bases matching TRBD2. The CDR3 has 16 residues. CDR1 is SGDLS, CDR2 YYNGEE, per germline. V trimming: 3 bases; J trimming: 2 bases; junction bases outside the gene matches: 6. The CDR3 loop is CASSEGLAVEQETQYF. The CDR3, as DNA: TGTGCCAGCAGCGAGGGACTAGCGGTCGAACAAGAGACCCAGTACTTC.

V is TRBV29-1 and J is TRBJ1-1; no clear D. The CDR3 runs 12 residues. V dropped 6 bases and J dropped 1 base, with 9 bases sitting between them. Germline assignment: CDR1 SQVTM and CDR2 ANQGSEA. For the CDR3, the DNA is TGCAGCGTAGGACCTTCGAACACTGAAGCTTTCTTT. This translates into CSVGPSNTEAFF.

This clonotype has only a few counts. The chain combines TRBV10-3 with TRBJ2-7; 11 bases are shared with TRBD1. Germline V gene data show CDR1 as ENHRY and CDR2 as SYGVKD. With V trimmed by 8 bases and J by 12 bases, 18 bases remained unmatched. This CDR3 contains 15 residues. CDR3 nucleotides: TGTGCCATCTTACGCTCCCCGGGACAGGGGGAACGACCGTACTTC. Translated: CAILRSPGQGERPYF.

The chain has TRBV20-1 and TRBJ1-2; 8 positions agree with TRBD1. J gave up 1 base and V 3 bases, and 7 bases lay outside the gene matches. The germline gives CDR1 DFQATT, CDR2 SNEGSKA (reference sequence). The CDR3 consists of 15 residues. Here the CDR3 DNA reads TGCAGTGCTAGTACAGGGGGTTATGGTAACTATGGCTACACCTTC. This translates into CSASTGGYGNYGYTF.